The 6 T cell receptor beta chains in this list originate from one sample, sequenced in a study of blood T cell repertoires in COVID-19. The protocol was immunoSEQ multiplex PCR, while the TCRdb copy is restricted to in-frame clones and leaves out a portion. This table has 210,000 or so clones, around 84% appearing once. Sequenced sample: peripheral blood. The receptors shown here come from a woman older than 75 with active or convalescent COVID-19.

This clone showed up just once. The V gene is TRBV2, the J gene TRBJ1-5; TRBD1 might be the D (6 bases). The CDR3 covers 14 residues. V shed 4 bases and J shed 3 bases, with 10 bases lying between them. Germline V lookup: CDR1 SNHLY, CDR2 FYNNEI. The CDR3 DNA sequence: TGTGCCAGCAGTGGAGGACAGCCCAATCAGCCCCAGCATTTT. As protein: CASSGGQPNQPQHF. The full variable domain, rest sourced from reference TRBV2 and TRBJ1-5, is EPEVTQTPSHQVTQMGQEVILRCVPISNHLYFYWYRQILGQKVEFLVSFYNNEISEKSEIFDDQFSVERPDGSNFTLKIRSTKLEDSAMYFCASSGGQPNQPQHFGDGTRLSIL.

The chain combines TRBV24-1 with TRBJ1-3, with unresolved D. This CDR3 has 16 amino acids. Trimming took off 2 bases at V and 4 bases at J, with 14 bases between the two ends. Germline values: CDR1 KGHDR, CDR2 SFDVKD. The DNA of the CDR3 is TGTGCCACCAGTGATTCCCTCTTCGAGGGCGGAAACACCATATATTTT. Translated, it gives CATSDSLFEGGNTIYF.

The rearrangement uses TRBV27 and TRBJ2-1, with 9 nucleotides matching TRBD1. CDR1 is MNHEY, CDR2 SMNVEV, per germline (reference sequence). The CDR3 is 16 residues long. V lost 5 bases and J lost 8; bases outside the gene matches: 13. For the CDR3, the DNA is TGTGCCAGCAGTGATAACAGGGGGCCAAAAATCGATGAGCAGTTCTTC. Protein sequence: CASSDNRGPKIDEQFF.

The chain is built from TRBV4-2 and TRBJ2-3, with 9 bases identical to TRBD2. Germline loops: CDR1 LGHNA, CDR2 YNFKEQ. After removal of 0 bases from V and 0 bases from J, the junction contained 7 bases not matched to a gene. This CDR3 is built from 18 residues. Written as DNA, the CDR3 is TGTGCCAGCAGCCAAGATTTGCTAGCGGGGACTAGCACAGATACGCAGTATTTT. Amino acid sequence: CASSQDLLAGTSTDTQYF.

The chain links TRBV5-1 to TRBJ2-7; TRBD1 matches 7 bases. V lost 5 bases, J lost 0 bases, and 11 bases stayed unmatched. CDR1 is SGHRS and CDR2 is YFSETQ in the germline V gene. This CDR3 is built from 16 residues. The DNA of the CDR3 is TGCGCCAGCAGAGAGATACCGGGACAGTACTCCTACGAGCAGTACTTC. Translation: CASREIPGQYSYEQYF.

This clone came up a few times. Written as DNA, the CDR3 is TGTGCCAGCAGCTTGGTGCCAGGGGGCGGTAGTTCTGGCTACACCTTC. Protein sequence: CASSLVPGGGSSGYTF. V and J are TRBV5-6 and TRBJ1-2, with 8 positions matching TRBD1. The V segment lost 0 bases and the J segment 7 bases; nucleotides outside the gene matches: 11. The germline V gene encodes CDR1 SGHDT and CDR2 YYEEEE. The CDR3 extends over 16 amino acids.